Below are 17 T cell receptor beta chains sequenced from a single sample in a study of blood T cell repertoires in COVID-19. Libraries were prepared by immunoSEQ multiplex PCR; TCRdb keeps only in-frame clonotypes and omits some of them. In the table there are tens of thousands of clones, around 87% of which are singletons. The specimen sequenced was peripheral blood. These receptors were collected from a human donor in a cohort sampled during active COVID-19.

The chain has TRBV2 and TRBJ2-6, with TRBD1 matching 9 bases. CDR1 is SNHLY and CDR2 is FYNNEI in the germline V gene. The CDR3 consists of 17 residues. The junction had 4 bases not matched to a gene; V was cut back by 4 bases and J by 0 bases. Written as DNA, the CDR3 is TGTGCCAGCAGTGGGAGGACAGGGGCCTCTGGGGCCAACGTCCTGACTTTC. It specifies CASSGRTGASGANVLTF.

This clone appeared a few times. The chain carries TRBV7-7 and TRBJ2-1, with 9 bases aligning to TRBD1. V lost 5 bases and J lost 5; bases outside the gene matches: 4. The germline gives CDR1 SSHAT, CDR2 FNYEAQ (reference sequence). This CDR3 is built from 14 residues. DNA for the CDR3: TGTGCCAGCAGCCCCGGACAGGGGAACAATGAGCAGTTCTTC. It encodes CASSPGQGNNEQFF.

This clone was detected only a few times. The chain has TRBV6-1 and TRBJ1-1, with TRBD1 as a possible D gene (6 bases). Trimming shortened V by 3 bases and J by 4 bases, and 15 bases separated the two germline ends. The CDR3 contains 15 residues. Germline CDR1 is MNHNS and CDR2 is SASEGT. The CDR3 DNA reads as TGTGCCAGCAGTGAGACTACAGGACAGTTCACTGAAGCTTTCTTT. This translates into CASSETTGQFTEAFF.

The chain links TRBV6-2 or TRBV6-3 to TRBJ1-1; 7 nucleotides match TRBD1. J lost 7 bases, V lost 5 bases, and 4 bases had no gene match. The CDR3 spans 12 residues. Germline lookup yields CDR1 MNHEY and CDR2 SVGEGT. The CDR3 nucleotides are TGTGCCAGCAGTCTACAGGGGCGTGAAGCTTTCTTT. Its protein is CASSLQGREAFF.

The sample holds a few counts of this clone. The CDR3 nucleotides read TGTGCCAGCAGCATCGGGACAGGGGTTCAGCCCCAGCATTTT. It specifies CASSIGTGVQPQHF. V is TRBV11-2 and J is TRBJ1-5; 10 bases agree with TRBD1. After removal of 5 bases from V and 6 bases from J, the junction contained 4 bases not matched to a gene. The CDR3 totals 14 residues. Germline loops: CDR1 SGHAT, CDR2 FQNNGV.

The chain joins TRBV27 to TRBJ1-1, with D tentatively TRBD1 (6 bases). Germline CDR1 and CDR2: MNHEY and SMNVEV (reference sequence). The CDR3 is 14 residues long. Trimming removed 2 bases from V and 5 bases from J, with 12 bases in between. In nucleotides, the CDR3 is TGTGCCAGCAGTTTACGGGGGGCGACTACTGAAGCTTTCTTT. Translating it yields CASSLRGATTEAFF.

The chain is built from TRBV5-1 and TRBJ2-1, with D perhaps TRBD2 (5 bases). Germline CDR1 SGHRS, CDR2 YFSETQ. The CDR3 sequence is 15 residues long. Trimming removed 1 base at V and 2 bases at J, with 10 bases between. CDR3 sequence reads: CASSLSEGPYNEQFF. CDR3 in DNA: TGCGCCAGCAGCTTGAGCGAGGGCCCCTACAATGAGCAGTTCTTC.

This chain uses TRBV6-4 with TRBJ2-1; D not certain. CDR1 and CDR2 (germline): MRHNA, SNTAGT. Trimming shortened V by 0 bases and J by 11 bases, and 8 bases separated the two germline ends. This CDR3 is 12 amino acids long. CDR3 sequence (DNA): TGTGCCAGCAGTGACTCAAAGAGGAAGCAGTTCTTC. This translates into CASSDSKRKQFF.

The CDR3 coding sequence is TGTGCCAGCAGCTTAGGACAGTTAAAAAACTATGGCTACACCTTC. Its protein product is CASSLGQLKNYGYTF. The chain couples TRBV11-2 to TRBJ1-2; D is perhaps TRBD1 (5 bases). The germline V gene encodes CDR1 SGHAT and CDR2 FQNNGV. The CDR3 loop spans 15 amino acids. Deletions cut 1 base from V and 2 bases from J, with 11 bases between.

The chain recombines TRBV5-8 with TRBJ2-3; 8 bases align to TRBD2. V gave up 4 bases and J gave up 0 bases; unmatched junction bases: 4. CDR1 is SGHTS, CDR2 YDEGEE, per germline. The length of the CDR3 is 15 residues. For the CDR3, the DNA is TGTGCCAGCAGCCGGAGCGGGGGAAGCACAGATACGCAGTATTTT. Translation: CASSRSGGSTDTQYF. The whole variable domain, remainder taken from reference TRBV5-8 and TRBJ2-3, is EAGVTQSPTHLIKTRGQQATLRCSPISGHTSVYWYQQALGLGLQFLLWYDEGEERNRGNFPPRFSGRQFPNYSSELNVNALELEDSALYLCASSRSGGSTDTQYFGPGTRLTVL.

This sequence joins TRBV9 and TRBJ2-7, with D hard to call. The CDR3 runs to 14 residues. Looked up from germline, CDR1 is SGDLS and CDR2 is YYNGEE. The ends were cut back, 0 bases at V and 0 bases at J, with 7 bases in the middle. The CDR3 here is CASSVDGSSYEQYF. The CDR3 DNA sequence: TGTGCCAGCAGCGTAGATGGCAGCTCCTACGAGCAGTACTTC.

The V and J genes are TRBV7-2 and TRBJ2-2, with 8 bases matching TRBD1. Losses at the gene ends were 3 bases for V and 6 bases for J; bases not matched to a gene: 3. Germline V gene data show CDR1 as SGHTA and CDR2 as FQGNSA. The CDR3 sequence is 14 residues long. CDR3: CASSFDRGSGELFF. The DNA of the CDR3 is TGTGCCAGCAGCTTCGACAGGGGATCCGGGGAGCTGTTTTTT.

The V gene is TRBV27, the J gene TRBJ1-5; tentatively, D is TRBD1 (6 bases). Trimming took off 6 bases at V and 6 bases at J, with 12 bases between the two ends. The germline V gene has CDR1 MNHEY and CDR2 SMNVEV (reference sequence). The CDR3 runs 13 residues. CDR3 residues: CASSATGTQPQHF. The DNA of the CDR3 is TGTGCCAGCAGCGCCACAGGGACTCAGCCCCAGCATTTT.

The CDR3 DNA reads as TGTGCCATCAGGGGAGTTGACAGGCCGAACTATGGCTACACCTTC. Its protein is CAIRGVDRPNYGYTF. The chain links TRBV10-3 to TRBJ1-2; maybe TRBD1 (6 bases). Germline CDR1 reads ENHRY; CDR2 reads SYGVKD. The CDR3 sequence is 15 residues long. The V and J ends lost 6 bases and 2 bases respectively, with 16 bases between them.

The rearrangement links TRBV27 to TRBJ2-7; 9 bases line up with TRBD2. Looked up from germline, CDR1 is MNHEY and CDR2 is SMNVEV (reference sequence). The CDR3 is 14 residues long. J gave up 3 bases and V 5 bases, and 5 bases lay outside the gene matches. The CDR3 sequence: CASSISGSFYEQYF. In DNA, the CDR3 is TGTGCCAGCAGTATTAGCGGGAGTTTCTACGAGCAGTACTTC.

The V and J genes are TRBV19 and TRBJ2-7; D is perhaps TRBD2 (6 bases). CDR3 size: 13 residues. V lost 5 bases to trimming and J lost 4 bases, with 12 bases between them. Germline V gene lookup returns CDR1 LNHDA and CDR2 SQIVND (reference sequence). CDR3 loop: CASSAGLTYEQYF. CDR3 DNA sequence: TGTGCCAGTAGTGCGGGACTTACTTACGAGCAGTACTTC.

The V call is TRBV6-5, the J call TRBJ1-6; a weak D match, TRBD1 (5 bases). This CDR3 has 11 residues. V was shortened by 5 bases and J by 14 bases, with 10 bases between the two germline ends. Looked up from germline, CDR1 is MNHEY and CDR2 is SVGAGI. CDR3 sequence: CASSRGGSLHF. CDR3 sequence (DNA): TGTGCCAGCAGTAGGGGAGGGTCCCTCCACTTT.